The T cell receptor (beta chain) under discussion was sequenced for a study of technical replicates of blood from a few donors. Profiling relied on immunoSEQ multiplex PCR, and the TCRdb table lists in-frame clones only, not all of them. The sample shows roughly 59,000 clones, around 87% of them seen only once. This clone was seen a single time. Germline assignment: CDR1 SQVTM and CDR2 ANQGSEA. V gave up 4 bases and J gave up 7 bases, with 14 bases separating them. This CDR3 is 13 amino acids long. This clonotype was sampled from a human donor in good health. Some clones in this sample may be carry-over from other donors' samples. V is TRBV29-1 and J is TRBJ2-1; possible D gene TRBD1, 6 bases. The source material was PBMCs. Here the CDR3 reads CSVGITGRNEQFF. CDR3 nucleotides: TGCAGCGTTGGAATCACAGGGCGGAATGAGCAGTTCTTC.